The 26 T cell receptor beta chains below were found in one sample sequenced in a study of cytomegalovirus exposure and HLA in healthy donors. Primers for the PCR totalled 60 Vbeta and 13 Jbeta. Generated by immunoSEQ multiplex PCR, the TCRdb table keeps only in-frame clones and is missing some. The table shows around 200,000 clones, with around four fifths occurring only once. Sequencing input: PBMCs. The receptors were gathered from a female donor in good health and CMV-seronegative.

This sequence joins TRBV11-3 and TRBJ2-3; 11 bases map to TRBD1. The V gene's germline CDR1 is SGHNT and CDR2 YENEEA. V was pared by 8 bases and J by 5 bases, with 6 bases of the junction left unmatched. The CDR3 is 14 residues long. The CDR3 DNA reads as TGTGCCAGCGGGATGGGACAGGGGGTAGATACGCAGTATTTT. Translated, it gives CASGMGQGVDTQYF.

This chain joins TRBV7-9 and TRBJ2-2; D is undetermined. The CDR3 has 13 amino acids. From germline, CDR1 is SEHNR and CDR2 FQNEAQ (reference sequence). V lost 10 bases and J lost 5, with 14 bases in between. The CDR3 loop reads CATSPEETGELFF. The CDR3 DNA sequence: TGTGCCACTTCCCCCGAGGAAACCGGGGAGCTGTTTTTT.

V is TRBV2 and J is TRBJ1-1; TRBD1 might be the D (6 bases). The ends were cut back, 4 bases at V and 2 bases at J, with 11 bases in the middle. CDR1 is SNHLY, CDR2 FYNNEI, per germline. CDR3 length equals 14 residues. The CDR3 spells CASSVSRGNTEAFF. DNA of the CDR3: TGTGCCAGCAGTGTTTCCAGGGGAAACACTGAAGCTTTCTTT.

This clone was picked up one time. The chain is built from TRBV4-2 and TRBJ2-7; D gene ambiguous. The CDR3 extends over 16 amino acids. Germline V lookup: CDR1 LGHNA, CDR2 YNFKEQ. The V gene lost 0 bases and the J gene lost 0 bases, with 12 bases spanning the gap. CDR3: CASSQDIGSSSYEQYF. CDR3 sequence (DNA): TGTGCCAGCAGCCAAGATATCGGGTCTAGCTCCTACGAGCAGTACTTC.

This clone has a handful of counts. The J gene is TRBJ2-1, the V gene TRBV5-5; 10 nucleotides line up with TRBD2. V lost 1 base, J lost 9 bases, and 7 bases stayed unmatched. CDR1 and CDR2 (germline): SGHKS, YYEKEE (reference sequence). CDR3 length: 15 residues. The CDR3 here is CASSLSAGGFSEQFF. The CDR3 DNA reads TGTGCCAGCAGCTTGTCAGCGGGGGGGTTTAGTGAGCAGTTCTTC.

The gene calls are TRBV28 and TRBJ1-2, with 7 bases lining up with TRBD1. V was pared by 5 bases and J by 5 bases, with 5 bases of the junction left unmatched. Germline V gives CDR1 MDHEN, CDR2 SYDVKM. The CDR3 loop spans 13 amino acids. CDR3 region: CASSRDSIYGYTF. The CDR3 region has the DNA TGTGCCAGCAGTCGGGACAGTATATATGGCTACACCTTC.

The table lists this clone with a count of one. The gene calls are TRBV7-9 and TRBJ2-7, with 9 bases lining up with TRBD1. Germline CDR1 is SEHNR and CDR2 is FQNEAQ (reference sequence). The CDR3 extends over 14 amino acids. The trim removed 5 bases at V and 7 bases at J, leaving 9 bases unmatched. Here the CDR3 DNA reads TGTGCCAGCAGCCACGGGGGACAGGGTTTGGAGCAGTACTTC. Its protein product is CASSHGGQGLEQYF. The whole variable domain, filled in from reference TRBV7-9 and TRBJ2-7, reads DTGVSQNPRHKITKRGQNVTFRCDPISEHNRLYWYRQTLGQGPEFLTYFQNEAQLEKSRLLSDRFSAERPKGSFSTLEIQRTEQGDSAMYLCASSHGGQGLEQYFGPGTRLTVT.

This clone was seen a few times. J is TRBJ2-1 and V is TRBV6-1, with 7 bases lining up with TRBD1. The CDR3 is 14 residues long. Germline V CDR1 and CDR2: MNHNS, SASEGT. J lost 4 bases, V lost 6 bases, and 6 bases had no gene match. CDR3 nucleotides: TGTGCCAGCAGGGGAAGGACAGGTTACAATGAGCAGTTCTTC. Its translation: CASRGRTGYNEQFF.

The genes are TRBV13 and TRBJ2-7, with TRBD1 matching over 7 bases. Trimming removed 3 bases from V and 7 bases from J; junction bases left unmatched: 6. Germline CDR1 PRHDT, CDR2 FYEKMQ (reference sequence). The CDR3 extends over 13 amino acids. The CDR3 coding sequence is TGTGCCAGCAGCTTTAACAGGGGAAGGGAGCAGTACTTC. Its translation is CASSFNRGREQYF.

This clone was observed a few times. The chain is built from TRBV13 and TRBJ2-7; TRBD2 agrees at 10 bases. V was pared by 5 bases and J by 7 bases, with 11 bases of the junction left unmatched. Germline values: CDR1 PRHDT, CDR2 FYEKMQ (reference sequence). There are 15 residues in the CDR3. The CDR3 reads CASSQGASGSQEQYF. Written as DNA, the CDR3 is TGTGCCAGCAGCCAGGGGGCTAGCGGGAGCCAAGAGCAGTACTTC.

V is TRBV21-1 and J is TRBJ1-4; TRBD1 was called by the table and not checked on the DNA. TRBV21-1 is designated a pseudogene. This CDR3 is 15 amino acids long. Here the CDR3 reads CASSNLDREGEKLFF. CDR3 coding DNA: TGTGCCAGCAGCAACTTGGACAGGGAGGGGGAAAAACTGTTTTTT.

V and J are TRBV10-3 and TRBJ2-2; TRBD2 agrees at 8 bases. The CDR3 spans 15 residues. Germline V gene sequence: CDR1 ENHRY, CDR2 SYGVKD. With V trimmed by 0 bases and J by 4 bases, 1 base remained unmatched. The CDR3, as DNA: TGTGCCATCAGTGAGTCTAGCGGGGTCACCGGGGAGCTGTTTTTT. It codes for CAISESSGVTGELFF.

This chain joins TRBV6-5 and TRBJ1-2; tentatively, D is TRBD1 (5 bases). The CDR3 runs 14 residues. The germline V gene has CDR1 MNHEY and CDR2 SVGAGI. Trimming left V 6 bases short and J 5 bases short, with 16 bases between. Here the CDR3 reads CASSREEVNYGYTF. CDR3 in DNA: TGTGCCAGCAGCAGGGAGGAAGTAAATTATGGCTACACCTTC.

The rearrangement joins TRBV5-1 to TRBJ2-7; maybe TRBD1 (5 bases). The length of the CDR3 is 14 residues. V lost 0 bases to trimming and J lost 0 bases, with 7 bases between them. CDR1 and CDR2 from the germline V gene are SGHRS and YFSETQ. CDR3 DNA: TGCGCCAGCAGCTTGGGACAGACCTCCTACGAGCAGTACTTC. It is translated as CASSLGQTSYEQYF.

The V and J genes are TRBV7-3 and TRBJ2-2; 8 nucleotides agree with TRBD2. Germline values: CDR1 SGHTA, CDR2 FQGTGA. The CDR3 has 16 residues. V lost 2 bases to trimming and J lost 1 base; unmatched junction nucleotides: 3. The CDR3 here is CASSLFSGVNTGELFF. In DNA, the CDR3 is TGTGCCAGCAGCTTATTTAGCGGGGTGAACACCGGGGAGCTGTTTTTT.

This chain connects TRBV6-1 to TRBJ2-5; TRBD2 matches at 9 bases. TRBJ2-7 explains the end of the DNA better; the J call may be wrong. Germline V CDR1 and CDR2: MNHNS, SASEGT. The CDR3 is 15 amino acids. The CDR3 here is CASSTLAGSSYEQYF. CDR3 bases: TGTGCCAGCAGTACTCTAGCGGGGAGCTCCTACGAGCAGTACTTC.

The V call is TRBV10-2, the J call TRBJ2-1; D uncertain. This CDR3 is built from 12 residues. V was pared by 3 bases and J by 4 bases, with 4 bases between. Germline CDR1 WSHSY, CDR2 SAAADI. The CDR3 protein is CASSDGYNEQFF. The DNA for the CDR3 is TGCGCCAGCAGTGACGGGTACAATGAGCAGTTCTTC.

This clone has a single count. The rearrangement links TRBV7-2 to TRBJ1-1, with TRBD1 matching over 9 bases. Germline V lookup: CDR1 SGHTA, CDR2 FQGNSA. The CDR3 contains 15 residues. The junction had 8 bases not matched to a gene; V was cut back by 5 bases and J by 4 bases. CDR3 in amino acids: CASSEYRGLATEAFF. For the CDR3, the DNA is TGTGCCAGCAGCGAGTACAGGGGGCTCGCCACTGAAGCTTTCTTT.

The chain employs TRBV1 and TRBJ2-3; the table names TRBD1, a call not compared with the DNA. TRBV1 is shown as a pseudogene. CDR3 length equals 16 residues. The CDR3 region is CTSSQPNRGRKDTQYF. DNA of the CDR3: TGCACCAGCAGCCAGCCCAACAGGGGGCGCAAAGATACGCAGTATTTT.

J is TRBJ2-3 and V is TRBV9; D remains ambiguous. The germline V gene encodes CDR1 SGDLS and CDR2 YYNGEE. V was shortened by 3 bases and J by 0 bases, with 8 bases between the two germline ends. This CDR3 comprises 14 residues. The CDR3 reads CASSDGHSTDTQYF. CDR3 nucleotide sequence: TGTGCCAGCAGCGACGGTCACAGCACAGATACGCAGTATTTT.

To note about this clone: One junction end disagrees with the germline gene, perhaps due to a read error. The CDR3 sequence: CATIRLAGAYNEQFF. As DNA, the CDR3 is TGTGCCACCATCAGACTAGCGGGAGCCTATAATGAGCAGTTCTTC. The chain employs TRBV6-5 and TRBJ2-1; TRBD2 matches at 12 bases. The CDR3 consists of 15 residues. CDR1 and CDR2 from the germline V gene are MNHEY and SVGAGI.

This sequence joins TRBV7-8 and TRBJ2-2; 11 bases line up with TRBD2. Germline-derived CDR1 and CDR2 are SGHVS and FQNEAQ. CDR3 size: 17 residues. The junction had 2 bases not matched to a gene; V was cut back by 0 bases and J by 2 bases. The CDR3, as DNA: TGTGCCAGCAGCTTAGCACTAGCGGGGGCCAACACCGGGGAGCTGTTTTTT. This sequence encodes CASSLALAGANTGELFF.

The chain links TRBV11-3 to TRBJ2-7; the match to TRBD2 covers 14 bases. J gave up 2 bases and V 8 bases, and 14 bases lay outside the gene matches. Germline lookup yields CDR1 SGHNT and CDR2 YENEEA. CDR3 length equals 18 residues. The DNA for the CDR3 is TGTGCCAGCCATAGGCAGGGAGGACTAGCGGGAGGTCCCTACGAGCAGTACTTC. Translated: CASHRQGGLAGGPYEQYF.

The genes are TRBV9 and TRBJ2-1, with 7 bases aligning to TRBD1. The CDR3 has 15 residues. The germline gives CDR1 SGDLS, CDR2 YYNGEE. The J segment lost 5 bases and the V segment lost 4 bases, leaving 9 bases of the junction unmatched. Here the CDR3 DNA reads TGTGCCAGCAGCCATAAAAGGGACAGAGACAATGAGCAGTTCTTC. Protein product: CASSHKRDRDNEQFF.

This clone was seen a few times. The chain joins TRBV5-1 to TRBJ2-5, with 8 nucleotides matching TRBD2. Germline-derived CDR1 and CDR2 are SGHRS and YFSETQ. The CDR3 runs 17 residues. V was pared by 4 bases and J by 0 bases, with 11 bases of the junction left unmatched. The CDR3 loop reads CASSPVLTSGNQETQYF. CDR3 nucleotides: TGCGCCAGCAGCCCCGTTCTCACTAGCGGAAACCAAGAGACCCAGTACTTC. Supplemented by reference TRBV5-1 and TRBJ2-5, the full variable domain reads KAGVTQTPRYLIKTRGQQVTLSCSPISGHRSVSWYQQTPGQGLQFLFEYFSETQRNKGNFPGRFSGRQFSNSRSEMNVSTLELGDSALYLCASSPVLTSGNQETQYFGPGTRLLVL.

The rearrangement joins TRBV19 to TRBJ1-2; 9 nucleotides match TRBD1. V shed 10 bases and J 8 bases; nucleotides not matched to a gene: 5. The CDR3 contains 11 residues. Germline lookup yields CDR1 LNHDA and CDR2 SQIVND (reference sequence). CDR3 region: CATRQGDGYTF. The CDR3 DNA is TGTGCCACCCGACAGGGGGACGGCTACACCTTC. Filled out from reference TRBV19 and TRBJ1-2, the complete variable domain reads DGGITQSPKYLFRKEGQNVTLSCEQNLNHDAMYWYRQDPGQGLRLIYYSQIVNDFQKGDIAEGYSVSREKKESFPLTVTSAQKNPTAFYLCATRQGDGYTFGSGTRLTVV.